These 19 T cell receptor beta chains were all obtained from the same sample, sequenced in a study of cytomegalovirus exposure and HLA in healthy donors. Primers: 60 Vbeta forward and 13 Jbeta reverse. This table comes from immunoSEQ multiplex PCR, and its TCRdb copy is limited to in-frame clones, with some not included. This sample's table has under 100,000 clones. Material for sequencing was PBMCs. The receptors here all came from a young woman in good health and CMV-seronegative.

The chain has TRBV7-3 and TRBJ1-1, with D uncertain. CDR1 is SGHTA, CDR2 FQGTGA, per germline. This CDR3 is built from 14 residues. Between the trimmed V and J ends, which lost 5 bases and 0 bases, there was a span of 10 bases. For the CDR3, the DNA is TGTGCCAGCAGCGGGTTAGCCTTGAACACTGAAGCTTTCTTT. Encoded protein: CASSGLALNTEAFF.

This chain connects TRBV7-9 to TRBJ2-7; the match to TRBD2 covers 8 bases. This CDR3 comprises 17 residues. Germline V CDR1 and CDR2: SEHNR, FQNEAQ (reference sequence). Germline trimming cut 2 bases from V and 2 bases from J; bases unmatched to any gene: 11. CDR3 bases: TGTGCCAGCAGCTTACCCAGCGGGGGTTCGTCCCCCTACGAGCAGTACTTC. This gives the protein CASSLPSGGSSPYEQYF.

The chain combines TRBV6-5 with TRBJ1-2; a weak D match, TRBD1 (5 bases). Germline lookup yields CDR1 MNHEY and CDR2 SVGAGI. The CDR3 spans 15 residues. V shed 2 bases and J shed 9 bases, with 19 bases lying between them. The CDR3 DNA sequence: TGTGCCAGCAGTTACCCGCTGGCGGGGACCCCACGCTACACCTTC. Its translation is CASSYPLAGTPRYTF.

The chain uses TRBV19 and TRBJ2-5; 9 nucleotides agree with TRBD1. V trimming: 5 bases; J trimming: 4 bases; junction bases outside the gene matches: 2. From germline, CDR1 is LNHDA and CDR2 SQIVND (reference sequence). This CDR3 has 13 residues. CDR3: CASSADRGETQYF. CDR3 coding DNA: TGTGCCAGTAGTGCGGACAGGGGAGAGACCCAGTACTTC.

The genes are TRBV4-2 and TRBJ1-2; D remains ambiguous. Germline V CDR1 and CDR2: LGHNA, YNFKEQ. Trimming shortened V by 0 bases and J by 8 bases, and 10 bases separated the two germline ends. The CDR3 extends over 13 amino acids. For the CDR3, the DNA is TGTGCCAGCAGCCAAGAAAGGCGAGGAGGCTACACCTTC. Amino acids: CASSQERRGGYTF.

The chain uses TRBV6-5 and TRBJ1-1, with TRBD1 matching over 9 bases. Germline V gene lookup returns CDR1 MNHEY and CDR2 SVGAGI. V was clipped by 5 bases and J by 5 bases; unmatched bases: 6. The CDR3 is made up of 14 amino acids. The CDR3 DNA reads TGTGCCAGCAGTCCACAGGGGGCGTGGACTGAAGCTTTCTTT. Its protein product is CASSPQGAWTEAFF.

This rearrangement joins TRBV7-2 to TRBJ2-7; 7 bases align to TRBD1. This CDR3 has 14 residues. After removal of 4 bases from V and 0 bases from J, the junction contained 3 bases not matched to a gene. Germline CDR1 is SGHTA and CDR2 is FQGNSA. The DNA for the CDR3 is TGTGCCAGCAGCTCCGACAGGGTCTCCTACGAGCAGTACTTC. Amino acid sequence: CASSSDRVSYEQYF.

V usage is TRBV30 and J usage is TRBJ2-7; the match to TRBD2 covers 7 bases. With V trimmed by 5 bases and J by 2 bases, 9 bases remained unmatched. The CDR3 is made up of 14 amino acids. The germline V gene encodes CDR1 GTSNPN and CDR2 SVGIG (reference sequence). CDR3 in DNA: TGTGCCTGGGGTCGGGGGGATGTCACCTACGAGCAGTACTTC. Protein sequence: CAWGRGDVTYEQYF.

The chain employs TRBV13 and TRBJ2-3, with 9 bases that match TRBD2. This CDR3 contains 16 residues. With V trimmed by 2 bases and J by 2 bases, 5 bases remained unmatched. Germline V gene lookup returns CDR1 PRHDT and CDR2 FYEKMQ (reference sequence). The CDR3 loop is CASSLYPSGNTDTQYF. The CDR3 DNA sequence: TGTGCCAGCAGCTTATACCCTAGCGGGAACACAGATACGCAGTATTTT.

The CDR3 protein is CASSGRERGYTF. The CDR3 region has the DNA TGTGCCAGCAGTGGGCGAGAGAGGGGCTACACCTTC. The genes are TRBV2 and TRBJ1-2; D uncertain. Germline CDR1 SNHLY, CDR2 FYNNEI. Deletions cut 4 bases from V and 8 bases from J, with 11 bases between. This CDR3 has 12 amino acids.

This chain uses TRBV6-4 with TRBJ1-5; maybe TRBD1 (5 bases). Germline V CDR1 and CDR2: MRHNA, SNTAGT. Trimming left V 2 bases short and J 5 bases short, with 13 bases between. The CDR3 is 15 residues long. The DNA of the CDR3 is TGTGCCAGCAGTGACAACAGGAACACGGATCAGCCCCAGCATTTT. This encodes CASSDNRNTDQPQHF.

The genes are TRBV11-3 and TRBJ1-1; no reliable D call. V lost 1 base to trimming and J lost 1 base, with 7 bases between them. From germline, CDR1 is SGHNT and CDR2 YENEEA. The CDR3 runs 14 residues. CDR3 sequence: CASSLAGGNTEAFF. The DNA for the CDR3 is TGTGCCAGCAGCTTAGCCGGCGGGAACACTGAAGCTTTCTTT.

The chain has TRBV6-1 and TRBJ2-1, with 9 nucleotides matching TRBD2. In germline, CDR1 is MNHNS, CDR2 SASEGT. This CDR3 comprises 15 residues. V lost 5 bases, J lost 0 bases, and 2 bases stayed unmatched. The CDR3 DNA reads TGTGCCAGCAGTCTAGCGGGATACTCCTACAATGAGCAGTTCTTC. Protein product: CASSLAGYSYNEQFF.

The J gene is TRBJ1-5, the V gene TRBV9; D unclear. Germline V gene sequence: CDR1 SGDLS, CDR2 YYNGEE. This CDR3 is 15 amino acids long. The V end was cut by 0 bases, the J end by 0 bases, with 7 bases between. Written as DNA, the CDR3 is TGTGCCAGCAGCGTAGGGCCCGATAGCAATCAGCCCCAGCATTTT. Amino acids: CASSVGPDSNQPQHF.

The chain combines TRBV19 with TRBJ1-2, with 7 bases identical to TRBD1. CDR3 length: 14 amino acids. The germline CDR1 and CDR2 sequences are LNHDA and SQIVND (reference sequence). J gave up 4 bases and V 8 bases, and 10 bases lay outside the gene matches. The CDR3 coding sequence is TGTGCCAGTTCCTCCGGGACAGCGTTCTATGGCTACACCTTC. It codes for CASSSGTAFYGYTF.

This rearrangement joins TRBV5-1 to TRBJ2-7, with a possible D match to TRBD2 (6 bases). Deletions cut 4 bases from V and 3 bases from J, with 11 bases between. The CDR3 consists of 13 residues. Germline V gene data show CDR1 as SGHRS and CDR2 as YFSETQ. CDR3 nucleotide sequence: TGCGCCAGCAGCGGGGGACTGAACTACGAGCAGTACTTC. Translated: CASSGGLNYEQYF.

The rearrangement uses TRBV5-1 and TRBJ1-6, with 7 bases lining up with TRBD1. The V gene's germline CDR1 is SGHRS and CDR2 YFSETQ. V trimming: 0 bases; J trimming: 0 bases; junction bases outside the gene matches: 3. The CDR3 is 17 amino acids. The CDR3: CASSLVNRGSYNSPLHF. The CDR3 DNA reads TGCGCCAGCAGCTTGGTCAACAGGGGCTCCTATAATTCACCCCTCCACTTT.

V usage is TRBV5-6 and J usage is TRBJ1-5, with D perhaps TRBD1 (5 bases). The V gene's germline CDR1 is SGHDT and CDR2 YYEEEE. The CDR3 has 15 amino acids. V lost 2 bases to trimming and J lost 0 bases, with 9 bases between them. CDR3 bases: TGTGCCAGCAGCTTCTGGGACTTTAGCAATCAGCCCCAGCATTTT. This encodes CASSFWDFSNQPQHF.

In DNA form, the CDR3 reads TGCGCCAGCAGCGACCCGGGACAGGGCTACGAGCAGTACTTC. This codes for CASSDPGQGYEQYF. The genes are TRBV5-1 and TRBJ2-7; 9 bases fit TRBD1. The germline V gene encodes CDR1 SGHRS and CDR2 YFSETQ. This CDR3 is built from 14 residues. V shed 4 bases and J 3 bases; nucleotides not matched to a gene: 5. Combining the CDR3 with reference TRBV5-1 and TRBJ2-7 gives the whole variable domain KAGVTQTPRYLIKTRGQQVTLSCSPISGHRSVSWYQQTPGQGLQFLFEYFSETQRNKGNFPGRFSGRQFSNSRSEMNVSTLELGDSALYLCASSDPGQGYEQYFGPGTRLTVT.